The rows below give T cell receptor beta chains drawn from one sample of a study of CD8+ T cells in alopecia areata. Assay used: immunoSEQ multiplex PCR; TCRdb lists only in-frame clones, some missing. Of more than 75,000 clones in the sample, 41% were seen once. The sequencing sample was made of CD4+ T cells sorted from blood. The receptors stem from a human donor with alopecia areata. Both conserved end residues are part of each CDR3. The D gene is left open where the match is weak. Rows may omit the clone size; those that give it use once, few, many or a size class.

>few|TRBJ1-1|-|TRBV7-2
TGTGCCAGCAGCTTCGGTGTGAGCGTTGGGGGAGGCACTGAAGCTTTCTTT
CASSFGVSVGGGTEAFF
>-|TRBJ2-6|-|TRBV27
TGTGCCAGCACCAAGCGAGGGTTGATCTCTGGGGCCAACGTCCTGACTTTC
CASTKRGLISGANVLTF
>-|TRBJ2-7|-|TRBV15
TGTGCCACCAGCAGAGTTTACAGGTCCTACGAGCAGTACTTC
CATSRVYRSYEQYF
>few|TRBJ1-5|-|TRBV7-2
TGTGCCAGCAGCTCGAGTCAGGTCAATCAGCCCCAGCATTTT
CASSSSQVNQPQHF
>-|TRBJ2-7|-|TRBV6-5
TGTGCCACCAAGGGGTTCTACGAGCAGTACTTC
CATKGFYEQYF
>-|TRBJ2-5|TRBD2|TRBV5-1
TGCGCCAGCAGAGCGGGAGCAGGAGAGACCCAGTACTTC
CASRAGAGETQYF
>-|TRBJ2-5|-|TRBV30
TGTGCCTGGAAGGTCCCAGGGGTCATACGGACCCAGTACTTC
CAWKVPGVIRTQYF
>-|TRBJ2-7|TRBD1|TRBV6-5
TGTGCCAGCAGTTACTCGCGGCAGGGGGCGCGGGAGCAGTACTTC
CASSYSRQGAREQYF
>-|TRBJ1-1|-|TRBV20-1
TGCAGTGCTCCGGATTACACTGAAGCTTTCTTT
CSAPDYTEAFF
>few|TRBJ1-5|-|TRBV29-1
TGCAGCGTACAATCCGGGGGGCGCAATCAGCCCCAGCATTTT
CSVQSGGRNQPQHF
>-|TRBJ1-1|-|TRBV10-2
TGCGCCAGCAGTGAGAATTCGGGGACCGAAGCTTTCTTT
CASSENSGTEAFF
>-|TRBJ2-5|TRBD2|TRBV2
TGTGCCAGCAGTGTCCAACCGGGACTAGTGGAGACCCAGTACTTC
CASSVQPGLVETQYF
>-|TRBJ2-1|-|TRBV13
TGTGCCAGCAGCTTAGGCCGTGCAACAAAGCAGTTCTTC
CASSLGRATKQFF
>-|TRBJ2-2|TRBD2|TRBV2
TGTGCCAGGAGACTAGCGGGATTGGACACCGGGGAGCTGTTTTTT
CARRLAGLDTGELFF
>-|TRBJ2-1|-|TRBV11-2
TGTGCCAGCTCTAGACAGGACTTAAGCTCCTACAATGAGCAGTTCTTC
CASSRQDLSSYNEQFF
>few|TRBJ1-1|-|TRBV29-1
TGCAGCGTTCGGGGGCTTTTCACTGAAGCTTTCTTT
CSVRGLFTEAFF
>-|TRBJ1-1|-|TRBV6-5
TGTGCCAGCAGTTACTTTTCGGGGGGCACTGAAGCTTTCTTT
CASSYFSGGTEAFF
>few|TRBJ2-2|-|TRBV19
TGTGCCAGTAGTACAGGGACATTCCCCGGGGAGCTGTTTTTT
CASSTGTFPGELFF
>-|TRBJ2-3|TRBD2|TRBV2
TGTGCCAGCAGTGAGTTAGCGGGCGATAGTGCAGATACGCAGTATTTT
CASSELAGDSADTQYF
>-|TRBJ2-3|TRBD2|TRBV29-1
TGCAGCGTTGACGGGACTAGCGGGGGGGGCACAGATACGCAGTATTTT
CSVDGTSGGGTDTQYF
>-|TRBJ2-1|-|TRBV4-1
TGCGCCAGCAGCCAAGCCGCGGACAAAAACAATGAGCAGTTCTTC
CASSQAADKNNEQFF
>once|TRBJ2-2|-|TRBV30
TGTGCCTGGAGTGTACTGTCGGTAACCGGGGAGCTGTTTTTT
CAWSVLSVTGELFF
>once|TRBJ1-1|-|TRBV28
TGTGCCAGTCGGGACCGTCGGGGGAACACTGAAGCTTTCTTT
CASRDRRGNTEAFF
>-|TRBJ2-3|-|TRBV25-1
TGTGCCAGCTCCCTCCGGGACACTGCCATTACTAGCACAGATACGCAGTATTTT
CASSLRDTAITSTDTQYF
>few|TRBJ1-5|-|TRBV4-1
TGCGCCAGCAGCCACCCCGGGAGGGAAAGGGCCAATCAGCCCCAGCATTTT
CASSHPGRERANQPQHF
>-|TRBJ2-2|-|TRBV7-9
TGTGCCAGCAGTTGGGGGACCGGGGAGCTGTTTTTT
CASSWGTGELFF